Listed below are T cell receptor beta chains from one sample, sequenced in a study of beta chain features in type 1 diabetes. Sequenced by immunoSEQ multiplex PCR; TCRdb stores in-frame clones only, minus some. The repertoire has about 140,000 clones, around a tenth of them found once; the top ten carry around 0.65%. Sequenced: central memory CD4+ T cells from blood. Source of these receptors: a middle-aged woman in good health. Each CDR3 is given with its conserved first and last residue. A D gene is named only where the DNA matches it firmly. Clone size, where shown, is once, few, many, or a class for clones that have expanded.

j_call v_call clone_size d_call cdr3_nt cdr3_aa
TRBJ2-7 TRBV7-2 many TRBD2 TGTGCCAGCAGCCCCGGGGGGGGGATGTCCTACGAGCAGTACTTC CASSPGGGMSYEQYF
TRBJ2-6 TRBV18 many NA TGTGCCAGCTCACCACTTGTGGCGGGGGGGGCCAACGTCCTGACTTTC CASSPLVAGGANVLTF
TRBJ2-1 TRBV4-3 NA NA TGCGCCAGCAGCCCCCCGCCCCCCGGCGGGGGCCATGAGCAGTTCTTC CASSPPPPGGGHEQFF
TRBJ2-5 TRBV2 NA NA TGTGCCAGCAGTGTACAGGAGACCCAGTACTTC CASSVQETQYF
TRBJ1-6 TRBV7-8 NA NA TGTGCCAGCAGCTACCGGGACACCGCTAATTCACCCCTCCACTTT CASSYRDTANSPLHF
TRBJ1-1 TRBV5-1 NA NA TGCGCCAGCAGCTTGGGAGTAGGAGTTGGCACTGAAGCTTTCTTT CASSLGVGVGTEAFF
TRBJ1-2 TRBV19 NA NA TGTGCCAGTAGTAACAGGGAGATCTATGGCTACACCTTC CASSNREIYGYTF
TRBJ2-1 TRBV6-5 few NA TGTGCCAGCAGTTACCGCGGGGTGGACTACAATGAGCAGTTCTTC CASSYRGVDYNEQFF
TRBJ2-7 TRBV11-2 NA TRBD1 TGTGCCAGCAGCTTAGTAGTACAGGGGCCCTACGAGCAGTACTTC CASSLVVQGPYEQYF
TRBJ1-5 TRBV5-6 NA NA TGTGCCAGCAGCTTGGGACTATCCAACAATCAGCCCCAGCATTTT CASSLGLSNNQPQHF
TRBJ1-5 TRBV7-2 few NA TGTGCCAGCAGCTTAGTACCGCCAGGGTATGGCAATCAGCCCCAGCATTTT CASSLVPPGYGNQPQHF
TRBJ1-2 TRBV14 few NA TGTGCCAGCAGCCGGGAGCTTAACTATGGCTACACCTTC CASSRELNYGYTF
TRBJ1-5 TRBV2 NA NA TGTGCCAGCAGTGTTATACAGGGCAAGAATCAGCCCCAGCATTTT CASSVIQGKNQPQHF
TRBJ2-7 TRBV7-2 NA NA TGTGCCAGCAGCTTAGACAGACACCCTACCTACGAGCAGTACTTC CASSLDRHPTYEQYF
TRBJ1-3 TRBV4-1 NA TRBD1 TGCGCCAGCAGCCCCCCCGGGACAGCAGGCAGTGGAAACACCATATATTTT CASSPPGTAGSGNTIYF
TRBJ2-1 TRBV18 few TRBD2 TGTGCCAGCTCCCCCGGACTAGAGGATGAGCAGTTCTTC CASSPGLEDEQFF
TRBJ1-1 TRBV29-1 NA NA TGCAGCGTTGGGCCGGGGAGTGACACTGAAGCTTTCTTT CSVGPGSDTEAFF
TRBJ2-2 TRBV2 few TRBD2 TGTGCCAGCACCGTAGCGGGGGGAAACACCGGGGAGCTGTTTTTT CASTVAGGNTGELFF
TRBJ1-2 TRBV28 few NA TGTGCCAGCAGGCAGGCGGGGGACTATGGCTACACCTTC CASRQAGDYGYTF
TRBJ2-5 TRBV11-2 few TRBD2 TGTGCCAGCAGCCGCACCTCCGGGACTAGCGTACAAGAGACCCAGTACTTC CASSRTSGTSVQETQYF